This T cell receptor (beta chain) is drawn from a study of cytomegalovirus exposure and HLA in healthy donors (dated by TCRdb to about 2017). General notes on the study: An earlier analysis of about 530 of the donors reported roughly 300 Gb of sequence data and about 120 million unique TCR beta sequences obtained from roughly 170 million T cells. An early release that covered about 640 HLA-typed donors contained about 300 gigabases of sequencing data and about 84 million unique TCR sequences. Of the approximately 400 genotyped donors, about 80% fell in the genetic ancestry cluster associated with self-reported Caucasian donors. The study aimed to test whether cataloging public T cell receptors could reveal signatures of past pathogen exposure. Using immunosequencing, the study profiled T cell repertoires from about 610 subjects and related those repertoires to cytomegalovirus serostatus. In addition to the first cohort of approximately 670 subjects, a separate validation cohort of approximately 110 different subjects was used. High-throughput TCR immunosequencing, statistical association of individual TCRs with disease status, and machine learning were combined to predict cytomegalovirus infection status. A later analysis re-examined previously published TCR beta repertoires from hundreds of donors and added high-resolution HLA genotyping to investigate patterns of TCR occurrence. Rather than drawing on any new phenotypic data, the later analysis identified candidate immune exposures from TCR beta sequences and the way those sequences occurred across donors. To decide whether each TCR beta V gene segment behaved as functional or pseudogenic, an earlier analysis of approximately 590 of the donors relied on high-throughput TCR beta sequencing. Alongside the repertoire data, information on donor age, sex, ethnicity and CMV serostatus was compiled. A later genetic analysis used genome-wide SNP genotypes for about three fifths of the 666 donors, treating that subset as a discovery cohort. All discovery cohort repertoires had been generated on a single sequencing platform. HLA typing covered class I and class II loci at four-digit resolution. The number of typed donors differed by locus: about 620-640 for A, B, C, DRB1 and DQB1; some 500 for DQA1; around 610 for DPA1; and 450 to 480 for DPB1. Four to six DR-DQ haplotypes were handled as single units for association and clustering, since linkage in the cohort was strong. Across around 400 genotyped donors of the cohort, an average of roughly 230,000 unique TCR beta nucleotide sequences per donor were sequenced, and roughly a sixth of those sequences were non-productive.

Summary of the overall study and its limitations: When HLA alleles, especially DR and DQ, strongly co-occurred, attributing TCR associations to individual alleles was difficult. Compared with the approximately 710-donor mean, donors in an Asian-associated ancestry cluster had fewer N-insertions in productive TCRs, according to a later genetic analysis. Most CMV-associated TCR beta chains appeared to be HLA-restricted in a later analysis, and the HLA associations seemed to be driven largely by CMV exposure. The authors suggested that the approach could potentially be generalized to other disease states and immunological phenotypes. Linkage disequilibrium might explain the correlated functional status among segregating V segments, but an unknown experimental factor could not be excluded. In the study, approximately 160 TCR beta chains were listed as associated with cytomegalovirus. In an earlier analysis of several hundred of the donors, most TCR beta V segments were observed in productive rearrangements about 87% or about 30% of the time, broadly matching IMGT annotations. Because some donors lacked HLA typing at each locus, the association tests relied only on the typed subset. An association between a missense DCLRE1C variant and V-gene and J-gene trimming of TCR beta chains was found in a later genetic analysis and replicated in an independent cohort. The classifier was reported to diagnose cytomegalovirus status with high specificity and sensitivity in both the original cohort and the validation cohort. In a later analysis, around 15,000 TCR beta sequences were associated with specific HLA alleles at a false discovery rate of 0.05. While some public TCRs were present in many individuals, most TCR sequences turned up only very rarely across donors. Because counts were too low, more than 15 rarely observed V segments, including chromosome 9 orphons, were left out of the earlier analysis of about 500 of the donors. CMV serostatus was the only immune exposure information available for the cohort. Three of the identified cytomegalovirus-associated TCR beta chains were confirmed in vitro to be specific for cytomegalovirus antigens. Because the 87-base-pair reads could not distinguish some IMGT-functional V segments, including TRBV6-2 and TRBV6-3, those segments were excluded. A later analysis found that TCR association rates varied across HLA loci, with DRB1 alleles showing the most associated TCRs and HLA-C alleles the fewest. The sequencing pipeline was judged likely to have produced a cluster of highly shared sequence variants as a technical artifact. In this cohort, only TCR beta chains were sequenced, and detectable features were limited by the absence of alpha or paired-chain data. A further reported finding was that TCR beta sequences accurately predicted the HLA-A and HLA-B alleles for most subjects in the first cohort. Several of the top co-occurrence clusters appeared to be linked to parvovirus B19, influenza, CMV and Epstein-Barr virus, according to a later analysis. Roughly uniform sequencing depth across donors was assumed in presence/absence analyses, although this assumption may not hold. Compared with equally common non-associated chains, HLA-associated TCR beta chains in a later analysis were more clonally expanded and had lower generation probabilities.

The cohort comprised some 730 healthy bone marrow donors. At the time of sampling, all cohort members were nominally healthy, though unrecorded immune exposures were likely present. The donor was CMV seronegative and was included in the group of 352 seronegative cohort members. Every donor gave a peripheral blood sample, and the peripheral blood mononuclear cells from that sample were used for TCR beta sequencing. The Qiagen DNeasy Blood Extraction Kit was used to extract genomic DNA from the blood cell samples. The receptor library was made with the immunoSEQ multiplex PCR assay. For the multiplex PCR, a mixture combining 60 forward primers for TCR Vbeta segments and 13 reverse primers for TCR Jbeta segments was used. A multiplex PCR assay on genomic DNA amplified the CDR3 region of rearranged TCR beta genes. The Illumina HiSeq System was used to sequence the amplified TCR beta libraries as 87-base-pair reads. Turning to the authors' computational methods: Across the 700 or so repertoires, a later analysis counted 75 million to 90 million unique TCR beta chains, roughly 11 million of which were shared by at least two donors. A nearest-neighbor algorithm error-corrected the raw reads and collapsed the reads into unique sequences, merging closely related sequences to remove PCR and sequencing errors. V, D and J gene segments were assigned by aligning CDR3 sequences to IMGT reference sequences. Each retained sequence needed at least a six-nucleotide match to both a V gene segment and a J gene segment. Rearrangements were classified as productive when the CDR3 lacked stop codons and remained in frame with V and J, and all other rearrangements were classified as non-productive. CDR3 was defined by IMGT convention, running from the second conserved V-encoded cysteine to the conserved J-encoded phenylalanine. The earlier analysis of about 610 of the donors excluded sequences that lacked an unambiguous match to a single V gene segment. An earlier analysis of 500 to 700 of the donors classified V segments as functional when productive rearrangements were above 56.7% and as segregating when the standard deviation between donors was above 5%. A statistical classification framework was developed to diagnose cytomegalovirus status using the catalog of TCR beta chain sequences. A later analysis assigned V and J genes by comparing TCR nucleotide sequences with IMGT/GENE-DB human TR gene sequences. In a later analysis, CDR3 sequences and most-parsimonious VDJ recombination scenarios were assigned using the TCRdist pipeline. In a later analysis, each TCR beta chain was defined by its CDR3 amino acid sequence together with its V-gene family, and reads without a unique V-gene family were excluded. A later analysis removed several hundred highly shared, low-generation-probability nucleotide sequences to deal with suspected cross-contamination and a sequencing artifact. In a later analysis, a clonal expansion index was calculated for each public chain from normalized within-repertoire ranks of inferred template counts. In a later analysis, generation probabilities were computed using a VDJ recombination model fitted to out-of-frame rearrangements, and the results were checked against IGoR. In a later analysis, TCR-TCR, TCR-HLA and TCR-CMV co-occurrence was scored with hypergeometric tests, and a repertoire-size bias correction was applied to TCR pairs. A later analysis estimated false discovery rates by permuting HLA or CMV assignments 20 times. A later analysis grouped co-occurring TCRs with DBSCAN, adding TCRdist sequence similarity when clustering within HLA-allele-positive subsets. Co-occurrence clustering excluded repertoires with fewer than 30,000 or more than 120,000 public chains, plus five with anomalous nucleotide sharing. Drawn from immuneACCESS, this table holds only the in-frame rearrangements with V and J called that TCRdb kept. Clones are partly lost; checked studies trace under half to an unresolved V gene and leave the rest unexplained. V, J and clone size derive from that table, while D and trimming were established from the DNA sequence. The table kept for this sample lists fewer than 85,000 clones. The top ten hold approximately 4.2% of the sample.

From the germline V gene, CDR1 is MNHEY and CDR2 is SVGAGI. Its CDR3 holds 15 amino acids, cysteine through phenylalanine. Only the CDR3 part of the read is kept: 45 bases, read in frame from the first base. V is cut by 3 bases and J by 6 bases, and the space between the germline ends is 17 bases. Concerning this clone itself: What this receptor recognizes is not known.

The chain is encoded by TRBV6-5 joined to TRBJ1-1; TRBD1 is a weak D gene call, 6 bases matching. The specimen sequenced was PBMCs. The receptor was isolated from a man aged 25-45 years in good health and CMV-seronegative. DNA sequence: TGTGCCAGCAGTTATATCCGGGACATTCTGTCTGAAGCTTTCTTT. Its protein is CASSYIRDILSEAFF.